These 10 T cell receptor beta chains share one sample of origin, sequenced in a study of blood T cell repertoires in COVID-19. Some clones are missing from TCRdb's copy, which holds only in-frame ones; the method was immunoSEQ multiplex PCR. The sample records around 100,000 clones, roughly 92% being singletons. The sample consisted of peripheral blood. The receptors stem from a man between 65 and 79 years old with acute or convalescent COVID-19.

The chain has TRBV5-6 and TRBJ1-5, with D maybe TRBD1 (6 bases). The V gene lost 4 bases and the J gene lost 6 bases, with 14 bases spanning the gap. The CDR3 covers 14 residues. Per germline, CDR1 SGHDT and CDR2 YYEEEE. CDR3 residues: CASSVGTFGQPQHF. CDR3 nucleotides: TGTGCCAGCAGCGTAGGGACATTCGGTCAGCCCCAGCATTTT.

The chain joins TRBV6-1 to TRBJ1-3; unclear D gene. Trimming shortened V by 0 bases and J by 3 bases, and 9 bases separated the two germline ends. The CDR3 runs to 15 residues. Germline V gene lookup returns CDR1 MNHNS and CDR2 SASEGT. The CDR3 here is CASSEAINSGNTIYF. In DNA form, the CDR3 reads TGTGCCAGCAGTGAAGCGATTAATAGTGGAAACACCATATATTTT.

The rearrangement links TRBV10-3 to TRBJ2-1; D is possibly TRBD1 (6 bases). Germline values: CDR1 ENHRY, CDR2 SYGVKD. The CDR3 length is 14 residues. Between the trimmed V and J ends, which lost 11 bases and 7 bases, there was a span of 21 bases. The CDR3 sequence is CAANSGEVWNEQFF. CDR3 DNA: TGTGCCGCCAATTCAGGGGAAGTTTGGAATGAGCAGTTCTTC.

J is TRBJ2-7 and V is TRBV2; 7 bases agree with TRBD2. Germline V gene data show CDR1 as SNHLY and CDR2 as FYNNEI. V trimming: 1 base; J trimming: 5 bases; junction bases outside the gene matches: 5. The CDR3 totals 14 residues. This chain's CDR3 is CASSEVLAGDEQYF. In nucleotides, the CDR3 is TGTGCCAGCAGTGAAGTTCTGGCGGGGGACGAGCAGTACTTC.

This chain connects TRBV2 to TRBJ1-1, with D possibly being TRBD1 (6 bases). The CDR3 sequence is 12 residues long. Trimming removed 8 bases at V and 4 bases at J, with 11 bases between. Germline V CDR1 and CDR2: SNHLY, FYNNEI. The CDR3 reads CASQGRVTEAFF. As DNA, the CDR3 is TGTGCCAGCCAGGGGAGGGTCACTGAAGCTTTCTTT.

The chain links TRBV6-5 to TRBJ2-3; D gene unclear. The CDR3 totals 11 residues. V lost 6 bases and J 4 bases, leaving 5 bases between the germline ends. Germline V gene data show CDR1 as MNHEY and CDR2 as SVGAGI. The CDR3 is CASSLSDTQYF. Here the CDR3 DNA reads TGTGCCAGCAGCCTATCAGATACGCAGTATTTT.

The chain employs TRBV10-2 and TRBJ1-4; D might be TRBD1 (5 bases). Germline loops: CDR1 WSHSY, CDR2 SAAADI. The CDR3 is 14 amino acids. The V gene lost 6 bases and the J gene lost 1 base, with 9 bases spanning the gap. CDR3: CASRSQGTNEKLFF. The CDR3 coding sequence is TGCGCCAGCAGATCTCAGGGAACTAATGAAAAACTGTTTTTT.

This clone occurred once. CDR3 sequence (DNA): TGCGCCAGCAGTGACATTCTCTCAGGGGGGCTCGGCTACACCTTC. Its protein product is CASSDILSGGLGYTF. The chain links TRBV10-2 to TRBJ1-2; TRBD1 agrees at 7 bases. The CDR3 covers 15 residues. V was pared by 3 bases and J by 8 bases, with 12 bases of the junction left unmatched. The germline CDR1 and CDR2 sequences are WSHSY and SAAADI.

V is TRBV18 and J is TRBJ2-5; TRBD2 matches 10 bases. V trimming: 3 bases; J trimming: 4 bases; junction bases outside the gene matches: 8. The CDR3 runs 16 residues. CDR1 KGHSH and CDR2 LQKENI come from the germline V gene. CDR3 bases: TGTGCCAGCTCACCGCTAGCGGGGGACGGTGGAGAGACCCAGTACTTC. This encodes CASSPLAGDGGETQYF.

This clone has only one observation. This sequence joins TRBV5-1 and TRBJ1-6, with 8 bases identical to TRBD1. Germline V gives CDR1 SGHRS, CDR2 YFSETQ. The CDR3 has 16 amino acids. V was pared by 0 bases and J by 8 bases, with 7 bases of the junction left unmatched. The CDR3, as DNA: TGCGCCAGCAGCTTGGCCCCGGGACAGGAGTATTCACCCCTCCACTTT. It encodes CASSLAPGQEYSPLHF.